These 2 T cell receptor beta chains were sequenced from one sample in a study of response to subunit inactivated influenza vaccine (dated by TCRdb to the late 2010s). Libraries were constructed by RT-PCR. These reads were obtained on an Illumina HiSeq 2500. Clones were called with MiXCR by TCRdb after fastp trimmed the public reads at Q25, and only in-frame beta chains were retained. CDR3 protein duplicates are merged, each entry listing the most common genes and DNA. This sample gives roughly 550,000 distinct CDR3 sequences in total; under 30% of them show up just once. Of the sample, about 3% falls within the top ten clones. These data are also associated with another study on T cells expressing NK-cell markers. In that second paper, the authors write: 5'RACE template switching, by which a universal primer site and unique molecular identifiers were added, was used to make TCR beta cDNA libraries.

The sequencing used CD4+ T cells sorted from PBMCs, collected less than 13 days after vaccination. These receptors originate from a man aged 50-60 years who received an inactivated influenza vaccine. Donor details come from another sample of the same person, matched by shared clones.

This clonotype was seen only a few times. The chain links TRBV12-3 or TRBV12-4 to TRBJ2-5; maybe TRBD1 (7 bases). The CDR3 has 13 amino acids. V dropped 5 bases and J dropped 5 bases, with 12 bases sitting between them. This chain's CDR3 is CASSQGGTETQYF. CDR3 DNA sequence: TGTGCCAGCAGTCAGGGGGGTACGGAGACCCAGTACTTC.

CDR3 region: CASSFNTAGGKYEQYF. Written as DNA, the CDR3 is TGTGCCAGCAGCTTCAACACAGCGGGAGGAAAGTACGAGCAGTACTTC. V usage is TRBV11-2 and J usage is TRBJ2-7; TRBD2 matches at 9 bases. There are 16 residues in the CDR3. The V and J ends lost 3 bases and 4 bases, in that order; junction bases with no gene match: 10. Germline V lookup: CDR1 SGHAT, CDR2 FQNNGV.